These 2 T cell receptor beta chains were all obtained from the same sample, sequenced in a study of patients and donors after allogeneic stem cell transplantation (dated by TCRdb to the early 2020s). The library was generated by RT-PCR. Sequencing was carried out with a NextSeq 550. TCRdb passed the public sequencing reads through fastp at Q25 and MiXCR, retaining productive beta sequences. Identical CDR3 protein sequences are pooled into one entry, listed with their most common genes and DNA. In all, the sample holds more than 850,000 distinct CDR3 sequences, and more than 15% of those were seen once. Together, the top ten hold 5% to 6.5% of the sample. The sequencing input was blood, either unsorted or a sorted T cell fraction (not recorded which). The source is a human donor who was either an allogeneic HSCT recipient or a stem cell or donor lymphocyte infusion donor (not recorded which). It is not recorded whose cells these are; they may come from a transplant donor.

This clonotype was detected only a few times. This rearrangement joins TRBV10-3 to TRBJ2-2; 9 bases align to TRBD1. Trimming took 7 bases from V and 4 from J; bases not matched to a gene: 4. The germline V gene has CDR1 ENHRY and CDR2 SYGVKD. The CDR3 length is 14 residues. The CDR3 nucleotides are TGTGCCATCATGGGGACAGGGAGCACCGGGGAGCTGTTTTTT. This gives the protein CAIMGTGSTGELFF.

This clonotype was recorded a few times. The V call is TRBV11-2, the J call TRBJ2-2; D gene ambiguous. Looked up from germline, CDR1 is SGHAT and CDR2 is FQNNGV. The CDR3 has 13 residues. V was pared by 6 bases and J by 1 base, with 6 bases between. CDR3 in DNA: TGTGCCAGCAGTATGGGGAACACCGGGGAGCTGTTTTTT. It translates to CASSMGNTGELFF.